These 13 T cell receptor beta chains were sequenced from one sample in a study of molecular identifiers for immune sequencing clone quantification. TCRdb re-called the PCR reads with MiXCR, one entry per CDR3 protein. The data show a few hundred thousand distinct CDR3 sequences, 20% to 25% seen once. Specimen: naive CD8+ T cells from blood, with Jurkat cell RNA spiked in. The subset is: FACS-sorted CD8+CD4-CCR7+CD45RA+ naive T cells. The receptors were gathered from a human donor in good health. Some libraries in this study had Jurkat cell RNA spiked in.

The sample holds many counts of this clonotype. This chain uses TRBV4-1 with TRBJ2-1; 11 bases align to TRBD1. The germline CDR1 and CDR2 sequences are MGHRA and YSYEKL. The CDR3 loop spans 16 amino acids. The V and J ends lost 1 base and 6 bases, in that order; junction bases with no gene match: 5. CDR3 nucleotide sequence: TGCGCCAGCAGCCAAGCTGGGACAGGGGGAAGCAATGAGCAGTTCTTC. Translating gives CASSQAGTGGSNEQFF.

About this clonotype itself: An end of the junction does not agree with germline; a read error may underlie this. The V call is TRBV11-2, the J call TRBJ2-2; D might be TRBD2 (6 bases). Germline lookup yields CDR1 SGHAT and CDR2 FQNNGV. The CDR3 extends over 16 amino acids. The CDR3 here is CASSSGQHSNTGGLFF. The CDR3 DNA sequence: TGTGCCAGCAGCTCGGGGCAACACTCGAACACCGGGGGGCTGTTTTTT.

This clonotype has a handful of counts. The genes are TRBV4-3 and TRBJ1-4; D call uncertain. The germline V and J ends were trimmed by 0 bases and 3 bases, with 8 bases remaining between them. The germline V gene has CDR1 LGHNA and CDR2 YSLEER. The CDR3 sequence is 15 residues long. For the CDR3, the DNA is TGCGCCAGCAGCCAAGATTGGCACCCTAATGAAAAACTGTTTTTT. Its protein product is CASSQDWHPNEKLFF.

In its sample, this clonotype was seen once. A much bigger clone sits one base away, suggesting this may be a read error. Written as DNA, the CDR3 is TGTGCCAGCAGCTTATACTCAAACATTCGGTACTTC. It specifies CASSLYSNIRYF. The rearrangement links TRBV13 to TRBJ2-4, with D unresolved. This CDR3 has 12 residues. Germline V gene sequence: CDR1 PRHDT, CDR2 FYEKMQ (reference sequence).

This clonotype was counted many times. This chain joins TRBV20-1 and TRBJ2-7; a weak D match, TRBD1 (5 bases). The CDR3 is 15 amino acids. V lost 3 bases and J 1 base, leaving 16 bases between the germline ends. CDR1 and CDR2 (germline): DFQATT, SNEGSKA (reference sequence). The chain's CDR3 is CSARPLRGASYEQYF. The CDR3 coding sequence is TGCAGTGCTAGGCCCCTTCGTGGGGCATCCTACGAGCAGTACTTC.

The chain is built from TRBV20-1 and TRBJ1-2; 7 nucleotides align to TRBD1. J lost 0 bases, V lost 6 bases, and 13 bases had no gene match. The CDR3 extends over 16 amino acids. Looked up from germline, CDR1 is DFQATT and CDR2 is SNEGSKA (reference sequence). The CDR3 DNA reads TGCAGTGCCCTTACTGGACAGGCGCTCTCTAACTATGGCTACACCTTC. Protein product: CSALTGQALSNYGYTF.

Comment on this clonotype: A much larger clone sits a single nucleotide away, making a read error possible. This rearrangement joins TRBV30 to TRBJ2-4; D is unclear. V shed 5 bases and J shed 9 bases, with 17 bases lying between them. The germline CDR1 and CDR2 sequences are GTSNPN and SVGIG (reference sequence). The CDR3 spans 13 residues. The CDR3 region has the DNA TGTGCCTGGGGTGAAGCCCCCGGTGGCATTCAGTACTTC. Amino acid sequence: CAWGEAPGGIQYF.

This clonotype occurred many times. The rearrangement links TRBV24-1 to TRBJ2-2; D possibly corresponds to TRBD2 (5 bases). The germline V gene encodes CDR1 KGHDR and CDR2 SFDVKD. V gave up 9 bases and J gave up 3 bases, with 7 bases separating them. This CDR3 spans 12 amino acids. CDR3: CATASYTGELFF. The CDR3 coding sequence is TGTGCCACCGCTAGCTACACCGGGGAGCTGTTTTTT.

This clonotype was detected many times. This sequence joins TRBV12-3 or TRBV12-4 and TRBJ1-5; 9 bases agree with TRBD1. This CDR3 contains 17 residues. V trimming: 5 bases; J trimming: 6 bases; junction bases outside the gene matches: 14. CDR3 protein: CASSVRSLQGAGQPQHF. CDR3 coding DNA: TGTGCCAGCAGTGTAAGGTCATTACAGGGGGCCGGTCAGCCCCAGCATTTT.

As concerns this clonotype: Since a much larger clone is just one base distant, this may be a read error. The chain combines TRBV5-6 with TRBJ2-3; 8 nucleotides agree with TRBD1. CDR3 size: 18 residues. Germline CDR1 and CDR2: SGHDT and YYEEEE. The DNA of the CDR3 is TGTGCCAACAGCGACGAGGAGACAGGGGATTTTGGCACAGATACGCAGTATTTT. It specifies CANSDEETGDFGTDTQYF.

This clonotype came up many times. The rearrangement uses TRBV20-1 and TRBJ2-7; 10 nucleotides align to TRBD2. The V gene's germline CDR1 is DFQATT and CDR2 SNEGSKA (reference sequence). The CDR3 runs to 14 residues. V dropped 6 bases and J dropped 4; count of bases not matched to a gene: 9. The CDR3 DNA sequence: TGCAGTGCCAAATCTAGCGGGAGTGGTTACGAGCAGTACTTC. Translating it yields CSAKSSGSGYEQYF.

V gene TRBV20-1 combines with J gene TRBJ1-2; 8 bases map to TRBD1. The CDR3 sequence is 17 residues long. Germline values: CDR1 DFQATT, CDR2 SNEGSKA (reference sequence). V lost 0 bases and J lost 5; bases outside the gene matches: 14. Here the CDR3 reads CSARDPMTGDTEYGYTF. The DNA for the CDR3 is TGCAGTGCTAGAGATCCCATGACAGGGGACACTGAGTATGGCTACACCTTC.

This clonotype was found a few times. The DNA for the CDR3 is TGTGCCAGTAGTATAGATCTTCGGAGTACCAGGCCCCAGCATTTT. The encoded protein is CASSIDLRSTRPQHF. The gene calls are TRBV19 and TRBJ1-5, with no clear D. Between the trimmed V and J ends, which lost 0 bases and 9 bases, there was a span of 15 bases. There are 15 residues in the CDR3. Germline V lookup: CDR1 LNHDA, CDR2 SQIVND (reference sequence).